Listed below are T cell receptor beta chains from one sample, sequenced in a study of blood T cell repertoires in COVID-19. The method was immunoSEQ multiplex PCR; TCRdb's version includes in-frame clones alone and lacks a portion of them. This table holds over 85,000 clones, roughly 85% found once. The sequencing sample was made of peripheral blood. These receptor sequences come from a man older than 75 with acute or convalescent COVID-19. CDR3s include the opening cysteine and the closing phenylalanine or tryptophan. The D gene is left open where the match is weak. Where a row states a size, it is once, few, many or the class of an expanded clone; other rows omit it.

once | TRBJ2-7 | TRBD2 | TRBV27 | CASSPRPAGGSEQYF | TGTGCCAGCAGTCCTCGCCCAGCGGGAGGCAGCGAGCAGTACTTC
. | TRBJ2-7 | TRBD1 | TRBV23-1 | CASQGAREQYF | TGCGCCAGCCAGGGGGCGAGGGAGCAGTACTTC
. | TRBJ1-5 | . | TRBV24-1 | CATSEAGSNQPQHF | TGTGCCACCAGTGAGGCAGGGAGCAATCAGCCCCAGCATTTT
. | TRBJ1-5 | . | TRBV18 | CASSPPGQFNQPQHF | TGTGCCAGCTCACCACCTGGACAGTTCAATCAGCCCCAGCATTTT
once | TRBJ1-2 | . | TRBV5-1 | CASSDTYGYTF | TGCGCCAGCAGCGACACCTATGGCTACACCTTC
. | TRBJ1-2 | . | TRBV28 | CASTTRGTHGRAGYGYTF | TGTGCCAGCACCACGAGAGGGACACACGGACGAGCTGGCTATGGCTACACCTTC
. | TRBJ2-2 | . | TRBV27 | CATTGVPNTGELFF | TGTGCCACTACGGGAGTCCCCAACACCGGGGAGCTGTTTTTT
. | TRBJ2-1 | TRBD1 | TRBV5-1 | CASSSTGVNEQFF | TGCGCCAGCAGCTCGACAGGGGTCAATGAGCAGTTCTTC
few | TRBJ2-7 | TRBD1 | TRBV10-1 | CASSEGDSTLETPTYEQYF | TGCGCCAGCAGTGAGGGGGACAGCACGTTGGAGACTCCTACCTACGAGCAGTACTTC
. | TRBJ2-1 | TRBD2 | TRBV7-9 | CASIPGGGFLIEQFF | TGTGCCAGCATCCCCGGGGGGGGGTTTTTAATTGAGCAGTTCTTC
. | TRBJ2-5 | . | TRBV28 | CASSLVGVGETQYF | TGTGCCAGCAGTTTAGTGGGAGTTGGAGAGACCCAGTACTTC
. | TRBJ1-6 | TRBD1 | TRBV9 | CASSARQGVYNSPLHF | TGTGCCAGCAGCGCCCGACAGGGGGTCTATAATTCACCCCTCCACTTT
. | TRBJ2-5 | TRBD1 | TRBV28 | CASRGQGGVETQYF | TGTGCCAGCAGGGGACAGGGGGGAGTAGAGACCCAGTACTTC
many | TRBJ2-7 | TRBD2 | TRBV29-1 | CSVEPLAGASYEQYF | TGCAGCGTTGAGCCTCTAGCGGGAGCCTCCTACGAGCAGTACTTC
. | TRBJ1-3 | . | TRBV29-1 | CSADLAAGSGNTIYF | TGCAGCGCAGACCTGGCGGCTGGCTCTGGAAACACCATATATTTT
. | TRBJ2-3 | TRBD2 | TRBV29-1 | CSVEDRLAGPDTQYF | TGCAGCGTTGAAGATAGGCTAGCGGGGCCAGATACGCAGTATTTT
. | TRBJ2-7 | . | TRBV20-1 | CSASGGVTYEQYF | TGCAGTGCTAGTGGCGGGGTGACCTACGAGCAGTACTTC
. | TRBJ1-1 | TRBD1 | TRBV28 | CASLTGGAGFTEAFF | TGTGCCAGCCTTACAGGGGGCGCCGGATTCACTGAAGCTTTCTTT
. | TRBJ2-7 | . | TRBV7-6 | CASSLGETGSYEQYF | TGTGCCAGCAGCTTAGGGGAGACAGGTTCCTACGAGCAGTACTTC
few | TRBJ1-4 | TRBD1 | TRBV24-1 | CATSNGQGATNEKLFF | TGTGCCACCAGTAACGGACAGGGCGCAACTAATGAAAAACTGTTTTTT
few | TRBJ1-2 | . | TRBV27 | CASSRGGGSGYTF | TGTGCCAGCAGTCGCGGGGGCGGTTCTGGCTACACCTTC
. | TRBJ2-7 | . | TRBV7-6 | CASSLEGGAGPYEQYF | TGTGCCAGCAGCTTAGAGGGCGGGGCAGGGCCCTACGAGCAGTACTTC
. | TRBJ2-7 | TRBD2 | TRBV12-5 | CASGLSRGGLAGNYEQYF | TGTGCTAGTGGTTTGTCTCGGGGGGGACTAGCGGGTAACTACGAGCAGTACTTC
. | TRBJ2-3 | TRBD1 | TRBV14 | CASSQARGLADTQYF | TGTGCCAGCAGCCAAGCCAGGGGGCTTGCAGATACGCAGTATTTT
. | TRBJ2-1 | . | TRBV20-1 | CSASRGTVSNEQFF | TGCAGTGCTAGTCGCGGGACGGTTTCCAATGAGCAGTTCTTC
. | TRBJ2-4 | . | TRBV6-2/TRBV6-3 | CASSSIQDFSKNIQYF | TGTGCCAGCAGTTCCATTCAGGACTTCTCCAAAAACATTCAGTACTTC
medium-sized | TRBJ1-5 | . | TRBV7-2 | CASSLERGLNQPQHF | TGTGCCAGCAGCTTAGAGAGGGGGTTGAATCAGCCCCAGCATTTT
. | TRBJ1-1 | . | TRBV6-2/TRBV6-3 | CASSYPPGGLSAEAFF | TGTGCCAGCAGTTACCCCCCGGGAGGACTCTCGGCTGAAGCTTTCTTT
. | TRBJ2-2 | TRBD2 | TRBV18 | CASSFFSLAGDGESNTGELFF | TGTGCCAGCTCATTCTTCAGCCTAGCGGGAGATGGGGAATCTAACACCGGGGAGCTGTTTTTT
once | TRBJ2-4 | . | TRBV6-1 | CASSEGAIQYF | TGTGCCAGCAGTGAAGGGGCCATTCAGTACTTC
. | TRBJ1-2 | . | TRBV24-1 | CATSDRVHGSGYTF | TGTGCCACCAGTGATCGCGTTCACGGGAGTGGCTACACCTTC
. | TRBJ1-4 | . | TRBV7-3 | CASSLRECPETQFNEKLFF | TGTGCCAGCAGCTTAAGAGAATGTCCCGAGACACAGTTTAATGAAAAACTGTTTTTT
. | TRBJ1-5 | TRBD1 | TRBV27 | CASSPQGNQPQHF | TGTGCCAGCAGCCCACAGGGGAATCAGCCCCAGCATTTT
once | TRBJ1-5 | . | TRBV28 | CASRALTAQPQHF | TGTGCCAGCAGAGCTTTGACAGCTCAGCCCCAGCATTTT
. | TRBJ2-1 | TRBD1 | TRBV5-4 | CASSYDRVGEQFF | TGTGCCAGCAGCTATGACAGGGTAGGTGAGCAGTTCTTC
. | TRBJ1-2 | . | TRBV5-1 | CASSWGGNTRGGGYTF | TGCGCCAGCAGCTGGGGAGGTAATACTAGGGGCGGGGGCTACACCTTC
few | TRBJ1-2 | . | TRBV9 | CASSVDGSNYGYTF | TGTGCCAGCAGCGTAGATGGCTCTAACTATGGCTACACCTTC
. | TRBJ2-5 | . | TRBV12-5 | CASGSWTDSYQETQYF | TGTGCTAGTGGTTCTTGGACAGATTCGTACCAAGAGACCCAGTACTTC
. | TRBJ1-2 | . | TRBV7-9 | CASTSGIRYTF | TGTGCCAGCACCTCAGGGATTAGATACACCTTC
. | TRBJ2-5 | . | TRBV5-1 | CASSLAEGQETQYF | TGCGCCAGCAGCTTGGCGGAGGGTCAAGAGACCCAGTACTTC
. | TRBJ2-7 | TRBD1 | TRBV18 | CASSPGQSYEQYF | TGTGCCAGCTCACCGGGACAGTCCTACGAGCAGTACTTC
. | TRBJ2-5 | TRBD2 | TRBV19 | CASSTGAGLAGETQYF | TGTGCCAGTAGTACGGGGGCCGGACTAGCGGGAGAGACCCAGTACTTC
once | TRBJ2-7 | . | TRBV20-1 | CSASFRGPSYEQYF | TGCAGTGCTAGTTTCAGGGGTCCCTCCTACGAGCAGTACTTC
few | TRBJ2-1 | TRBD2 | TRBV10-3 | CAISDQAGRRLNEQFF | TGTGCCATCAGTGATCAGGCCGGGAGGCGTCTTAATGAGCAGTTCTTC
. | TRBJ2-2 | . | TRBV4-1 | CASSQDGGAAGELFF | TGCGCCAGCAGCCAAGATGGGGGGGCGGCCGGGGAGCTGTTTTTT
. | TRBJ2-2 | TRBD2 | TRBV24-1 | CATSDSELAGRLTGELFF | TGTGCCACCAGTGATTCTGAACTAGCGGGGAGACTAACCGGGGAGCTGTTTTTT
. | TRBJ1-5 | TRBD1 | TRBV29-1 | CSVAQQTGDLYSNQPQHF | TGCAGCGTTGCCCAGCAGACAGGGGACCTCTATAGCAATCAGCCCCAGCATTTT
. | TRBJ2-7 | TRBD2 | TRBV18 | CASSLTSGSSYEQYF | TGTGCCAGCTCACTAACTAGCGGAAGCTCCTACGAGCAGTACTTC
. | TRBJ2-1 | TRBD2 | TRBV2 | CASRASGRIHEQFF | TGTGCCAGCAGAGCTAGCGGGAGAATCCATGAGCAGTTCTTC
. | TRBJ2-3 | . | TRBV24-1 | CATSEIETGTDTQYF | TGTGCCACCAGTGAGATTGAAACAGGGACAGATACGCAGTATTTT
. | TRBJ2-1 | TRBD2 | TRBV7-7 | CASSLAEAGGPYEQFF | TGTGCTAGCAGCTTAGCGGAGGCGGGAGGTCCCTATGAGCAGTTCTTC
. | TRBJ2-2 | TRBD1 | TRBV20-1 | CSASAGQGIGELFF | TGCAGTGCTAGTGCGGGACAGGGGATCGGGGAGCTGTTTTTT
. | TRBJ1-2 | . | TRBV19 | CASRQANYGYTF | TGTGCCAGTAGACAGGCTAACTATGGCTACACCTTC
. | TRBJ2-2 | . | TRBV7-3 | CASSLSQTGELFF | TGTGCCAGCAGCTTATCCCAGACCGGGGAGCTGTTTTTT